This passage covers 18 T cell receptor beta chains from one sample sequenced in a study of early T cells in non-severe SARS-CoV-2 infection. TCRdb processed the 5' RACE reads anew with MiXCR; each CDR3 protein has one entry. Counted here are fewer than 50,000 distinct CDR3 sequences, 4% occurring once; the ten biggest clones make up about 3.1%. Sample: whole blood. The receptors come from an adult who was a healthcare worker with PCR-confirmed SARS-CoV-2 infection or an uninfected control (not recorded which).

This clonotype has a count of ten or more. The chain has TRBV12-2 and TRBJ1-3; the table's D call TRBD1 went unverified against the DNA. TRBV12-2 is assigned pseudogene status. The CDR3 has 19 amino acids. CDR3 coding DNA: TGTGCAAGTCGCTTAGCGGAGAAAATTTACGACAGGGCCGGAAACACCATATATTTT. Amino acid sequence: CASRLAEKIYDRAGNTIYF.

The CDR3 protein is CASSPRGDRTSGANVLTF. The DNA of the CDR3 is TGTGCCAGCAGCCCCCGGGGGGACCGCACCTCTGGGGCCAACGTCCTGACTTTC. The chain recombines TRBV6-5 with TRBJ2-6, with 7 bases that match TRBD2. This CDR3 has 18 amino acids. The junction had 11 bases not matched to a gene; V was cut back by 6 bases and J by 0 bases. Per germline, CDR1 MNHEY and CDR2 SVGAGI.

This clonotype showed up many times. This CDR3 reads CASSPARLGTTEAFF. CDR3 sequence (DNA): TGTGCCAGCAGCCCCGCAAGGCTGGGGACCACTGAAGCTTTCTTT. The chain combines TRBV2 with TRBJ1-1, with a tentative D call TRBD1 (5 bases). The CDR3 is made up of 15 amino acids. Looked up from germline, CDR1 is SNHLY and CDR2 is FYNNEI. V was trimmed by 6 bases and J by 4 bases, leaving 18 bases between them.

The table lists this clonotype with many counts. The chain links TRBV24-1 to TRBJ1-1, with TRBD1 as a possible D gene (5 bases). V was clipped by 2 bases and J by 11 bases, with 17 bases between them. CDR3 length: 14 amino acids. The germline V gene has CDR1 KGHDR and CDR2 SFDVKD. CDR3: CATSDSSGPPEAFF. The CDR3, as DNA: TGTGCCACCAGTGATTCCTCAGGGCCGCCCGAGGCTTTCTTT.

This clonotype was seen ten or more times. V and J are TRBV5-6 and TRBJ2-7; 7 nucleotides line up with TRBD1. Germline CDR1 SGHDT, CDR2 YYEEEE. The CDR3 is 17 residues long. The V segment lost 3 bases and the J segment 6 bases; nucleotides outside the gene matches: 18. The CDR3 region is CASSYMVARRQGSEQYF. As DNA, the CDR3 is TGTGCCAGCAGCTATATGGTTGCGCGGAGACAGGGCTCCGAGCAGTACTTC. Drawing the rest from reference TRBV5-6 and TRBJ2-7, the complete variable domain is DAGVTQSPTHLIKTRGQQVTLRCSPKSGHDTVSWYQQALGQGPQFIFQYYEEEERQRGNFPDRFSGHQFPNYSSELNVNALLLGDSALYLCASSYMVARRQGSEQYFGPGTRLTVT.

This clonotype was observed many times. Germline and junction disagree at one end, which may indicate a read error. V gene TRBV25-1 combines with J gene TRBJ2-7; D is perhaps TRBD1 (6 bases). The CDR3 has 14 amino acids. Germline CDR1 MGHDK, CDR2 SYGVNS. For the CDR3, the DNA is TGTGCCAGTAGTGAATTTGGGGGCCTCGGCGAGCAGTACTTC. It is translated as CASSEFGGLGEQYF.

This clonotype was seen many times. This chain connects TRBV18 to TRBJ1-2, with a weak D call TRBD1 (5 bases). Germline V gene sequence: CDR1 KGHSH, CDR2 LQKENI. The CDR3 runs 12 residues. V shed 5 bases and J shed 6 bases, with 10 bases lying between them. The CDR3 DNA reads TGTGCCAGCTCAGCCAGGGAGGATGGCTACACCTTC. Protein: CASSAREDGYTF.

This clonotype was counted many times. The chain carries TRBV29-1 and TRBJ2-5; weak D call: TRBD2 (6 bases). Germline V gene lookup returns CDR1 SQVTM and CDR2 ANQGSEA. The CDR3 totals 12 residues. Between the trimmed V and J ends, which lost 3 bases and 6 bases, there was a span of 11 bases. The CDR3 here is CSVEGGAKTQYF. The DNA of the CDR3 is TGCAGCGTTGAGGGGGGAGCTAAGACCCAGTACTTC.

Many counts were recorded for this clonotype. This rearrangement joins TRBV7-9 to TRBJ2-7; the match to TRBD1 covers 8 bases. Unmatched junction bases numbered 7, after V lost 5 bases and J lost 4 bases. Germline CDR1 is SEHNR and CDR2 is FQNEAQ (reference sequence). The CDR3 has 14 amino acids. In DNA, the CDR3 is TGTGCCAGCAGCCTGACAGGGGTAGGGTACGAGCAGTACTTC. Amino acids: CASSLTGVGYEQYF.

This clonotype has ten or more counts. The chain couples TRBV5-1 to TRBJ1-6, with 7 bases identical to TRBD1. Germline V lookup: CDR1 SGHRS, CDR2 YFSETQ. The CDR3 is 15 residues long. The junction had 8 bases not matched to a gene; V was cut back by 5 bases and J by 6 bases. CDR3: CASRTGGTANSPLHF. CDR3 coding DNA: TGCGCCAGCAGGACGGGCGGGACAGCTAATTCACCCCTCCACTTT.

Many counts were recorded for this clonotype. The chain is built from TRBV5-4 and TRBJ1-1; weak D call: TRBD1 (6 bases). The V gene lost 4 bases and the J gene lost 3 bases, with 16 bases spanning the gap. CDR3 length: 15 residues. In germline, CDR1 is SGHNT, CDR2 YYREEE (reference sequence). In DNA, the CDR3 is TGTGCCAGCAGCCCGGGACATGGTCGAGACACTGAAGCTTTCTTT. Encoded protein: CASSPGHGRDTEAFF.

The chain carries TRBV23-1 and TRBJ2-2; D is unclear. TRBV23-1 falls under the ORF class, with uncertain function. This CDR3 is 15 amino acids long. The V gene lost 6 bases and the J gene lost 2 bases, with 13 bases spanning the gap. The CDR3 region is CASRHRVQNTGELFF. The CDR3 DNA follows: TGCGCCAGCAGGCACCGGGTCCAAAACACCGGGGAGCTGTTTTTT.

This chain joins TRBV3-1 and TRBJ2-7; maybe TRBD1 (6 bases). The CDR3 runs to 14 residues. The germline V and J ends were trimmed by 3 bases and 0 bases, with 9 bases remaining between them. Germline V gene data show CDR1 as LGHDT and CDR2 as YNNKEL (reference sequence). CDR3 bases: TGTGCCAGCAGCCATGGGACATCCTCCTACGAGCAGTACTTC. Encoded protein: CASSHGTSSYEQYF.

This clonotype was counted only a few times. This chain links TRBV7-2 with TRBJ2-3, with D possibly TRBD2 on 6 matching bases. V lost 4 bases and J 0 bases, leaving 14 bases between the germline ends. Germline V CDR1 and CDR2: SGHTA, FQGNSA. The CDR3 spans 16 residues. CDR3 amino acids: CASSSQLAPSTDTQYF. The CDR3 bases are TGTGCCAGCAGCTCGCAGCTAGCGCCGAGCACAGATACGCAGTATTTT.

The sample holds many counts of this clonotype. The V and J genes are TRBV29-1 and TRBJ2-2, with D perhaps assigned TRBD1 or TRBD2 (5 bases each). With 4 bases removed from V and 2 bases from J, the gap between germline ends came to 11 bases. The CDR3 consists of 14 residues. The germline gives CDR1 SQVTM, CDR2 ANQGSEA. The CDR3 DNA is TGCAGCGTTGGTTCAGGGAGAAACACCGGGGAGCTGTTTTTT. Translated, it gives CSVGSGRNTGELFF.

This clonotype showed up many times. This chain uses TRBV5-8 with TRBJ2-3; D tentatively fits TRBD1 or TRBD2 (5 bases each). The V and J ends lost 2 bases and 4 bases respectively, with 17 bases between them. The CDR3 is 16 residues long. The germline CDR1 and CDR2 sequences are SGHTS and YDEGEE. The CDR3 region is CASSFGAGTRADTQYF. CDR3 in DNA: TGTGCCAGCAGCTTTGGGGCCGGAACTAGAGCAGATACGCAGTATTTT. Filled out from reference TRBV5-8 and TRBJ2-3, the complete variable domain reads EAGVTQSPTHLIKTRGQQATLRCSPISGHTSVYWYQQALGLGLQFLLWYDEGEERNRGNFPPRFSGRQFPNYSSELNVNALELEDSALYLCASSFGAGTRADTQYFGPGTRLTVL.

This clonotype was seen only a few times. This chain uses TRBV6-5 with TRBJ1-6; TRBD1 might be the D (6 bases). Per germline, CDR1 MNHEY and CDR2 SVGAGI. CDR3 length equals 14 residues. V was clipped by 6 bases and J by 7 bases, with 13 bases between them. The CDR3 loop reads CASRYGQLNSPLHF. Here the CDR3 DNA reads TGTGCCAGCAGGTACGGACAGTTGAATTCACCCCTCCACTTT.

This clonotype was observed many times. The V gene is TRBV12-3 or TRBV12-4, the J gene TRBJ2-7, with D possibly TRBD2 on 5 matching bases. Trimming shortened V by 3 bases and J by 6 bases, and 6 bases separated the two germline ends. The CDR3 covers 11 residues. The DNA for the CDR3 is TGTGCCAGCAGTTTGGGGAGCGAGCAGTACTTC. It is translated as CASSLGSEQYF.